These T cell receptor beta chains were read from a single sample in a study of T cells in Graves' hyperthyroidism and ophthalmopathy. MiXCR was run by TCRdb on the multiplex PCR reads, yielding one entry per CDR3 protein. Among about 520,000 distinct CDR3 sequences listed, under 25% were seen once. The sample comprised blood. These receptors originate from a man aged 18 to 30 with Graves' hyperthyroidism. CDR3s include the opening cysteine and the closing phenylalanine or tryptophan. Each record gives: CDR3 length, D gene, V gene, J gene, clone size, CDR3 DNA, CDR3 protein. A D gene is named only where the DNA matches it firmly. Some rows have no size entry. The others give once, few or many, or a class for an expanded clone.

15	-	TRBV10-3	TRBJ2-5	many	TGTGCCATCAGTGAGTCGGTCTCGATTATGGAGACCCAGTACTTC	CAISESVSIMETQYF
15	-	TRBV5-1	TRBJ2-7	many	TGCGCCAGCAGCTTGGCGGTTGGGTTGACCTACGAGCAGTACTTC	CASSLAVGLTYEQYF
14	-	TRBV19	TRBJ2-2	few	TGTGCCAGTATACATAACCACCGAACCGGGGAGCTGTTTTTT	CASIHNHRTGELFF
16	TRBD2	TRBV28	TRBJ2-7	many	TGTGCCAGCACCACGTGGGGGGGAGCTGATGGGCGCGAGCAGTACTTC	CASTTWGGADGREQYF
14	TRBD1	TRBV20-1	TRBJ1-2	many	TGCAGTGCAAGTCTCCCCGGGACAGGCTATGGCTACACCTTC	CSASLPGTGYGYTF
13	-	TRBV6-5	TRBJ2-5	many	TGTGCCAGCAGTTACTCAAGGGGAGAGACCCAGTACTTC	CASSYSRGETQYF
13	-	TRBV6-5	TRBJ1-5	many	TGTGCCAGCAGAGGCAGGGACAATCAGCCCCAGCATTTT	CASRGRDNQPQHF
13	-	TRBV28	TRBJ2-7	many	TGTGCCAGCAGTCTCTGGCAGGCCGACGAGCAGTACTTC	CASSLWQADEQYF
16	-	TRBV10-3	TRBJ2-5	-	TGTGCCATCAGTGGGATTCGGGGGCCAAACCAAGAGACCCAGTACTTC	CAISGIRGPNQETQYF
14	TRBD1	TRBV10-3	TRBJ1-1	many	TGTGCCATCACCCCGGGACAGGGGAACACTGAAGCTTTCTTT	CAITPGQGNTEAFF
16	-	TRBV20-1	TRBJ1-1	-	TGCAGTGCCCCCTTTCGTCCCTTGAACTCTTACACTGAAGCTTTCTTT	CSAPFRPLNSYTEAFF
12	-	TRBV12-3/TRBV12-4	TRBJ2-5	many	TGTGCCAGCAGTTCTCCGACAGACGCCCAGTACTTC	CASSSPTDAQYF
12	-	TRBV29-1	TRBJ1-1	-	TGCAGCGTAGGGACGGTGAGCACTGAAGCTTTCTTT	CSVGTVSTEAFF
15	-	TRBV7-8	TRBJ1-2	many	TGTGCCAGCAGCTTATCGACCCAATCCCATCTAGGCTACACCTTC	CASSLSTQSHLGYTF
15	-	TRBV28	TRBJ2-7	many	TGTGCCAGCAGTTTATTGTCTAGGACGTCCTACGAGCAGTACTTC	CASSLLSRTSYEQYF
14	-	TRBV12-3/TRBV12-4	TRBJ1-2	many	TGTGCCAGCAGTCGCCAAGGACGGGACTATGGCTACACCTTC	CASSRQGRDYGYTF
13	-	TRBV20-1	TRBJ1-2	-	TGCAGTGCCCCGACGGATCCTACGGGTGGCTACACCTTC	CSAPTDPTGGYTF
12	-	TRBV6-5	TRBJ1-2	many	TGTGCCAGCAGTTACTCGATGTATGGCTACACCTTC	CASSYSMYGYTF
12	-	TRBV6-1	TRBJ2-2	few	TGTGCCAGCAGGGGAATGACCGGGGAGCTGTTTTTT	CASRGMTGELFF
15	TRBD1	TRBV12-3/TRBV12-4	TRBJ2-2	many	TGTGCCAGCAGTTCAGACAGGGTTGACACCGGGGAGCTGTTTTTT	CASSSDRVDTGELFF
17	-	TRBV4-3	TRBJ2-7	-	TGCGCCAGCAGCCAAGATGGCCGATGGAGCGCCTCCTACGAGCAGTACTTC	CASSQDGRWSASYEQYF
15	TRBD2	TRBV12-3/TRBV12-4	TRBJ2-5	many	TGTGCCAGCAGTTGGCTAGCGGGGACTAGAGAGACCCAGTACTTC	CASSWLAGTRETQYF
16	TRBD2	TRBV20-1	TRBJ2-7	many	TGCAGTGCCACCGGGACTAGCGGGCGGAGCTCCTACGAGCAGTACTTC	CSATGTSGRSSYEQYF
16	TRBD1	TRBV10-3	TRBJ1-2	few	TGTGCCATCAGTGGGAGGAGCCCGGGACAGGGCTATGGCTACACCTTC	CAISGRSPGQGYGYTF
12	-	TRBV6-5	TRBJ1-1	many	TGTGCCAGCAGTTACGGGGAGAGTCTAGCTTTCTTT	CASSYGESLAFF
15	-	TRBV28	TRBJ1-3	many	TGTGCCAGCAGTTTCGGGGGCGCGCCGAGAAACACCATATATTTT	CASSFGGAPRNTIYF
15	TRBD1	TRBV6-2/TRBV6-3	TRBJ1-1	many	TGTGCCAGCAGCCTTACCCGGCAGGGGGGATCTGAAGCTTTCTTT	CASSLTRQGGSEAFF
14	-	TRBV20-1	TRBJ2-5	many	TGCAGTGCTGCTCTGTCGGGGGCCGGGGAGACCCAGTACTTC	CSAALSGAGETQYF
13	-	TRBV7-2	TRBJ2-2	-	TGTGCCAGCAGCCTACAGCACACCGGGGAGCTGTTTTTT	CASSLQHTGELFF
11	-	TRBV28	TRBJ2-5	many	TGTGCCAGCAGTCCCTCCGGGACCCAGTACTTC	CASSPSGTQYF
14	-	TRBV20-1	TRBJ2-7	-	TGCAGTGCTAGGCTACTAAACAATTACGTCGAGCAGTACTTC	CSARLLNNYVEQYF
14	-	TRBV20-1	TRBJ1-2	many	TGCAGTGCTAGGTCCCGGTGGCAGGTGGATGGCTACACCTTC	CSARSRWQVDGYTF
11	-	TRBV19	TRBJ1-5	-	TGTGCCAGTAGTATAGGTGAGCTCCAGCATTTT	CASSIGELQHF
14	TRBD1	TRBV12-3/TRBV12-4	TRBJ1-2	-	TGTGCCAGCAGTCCCCCGGGACAGATAACTGGCTACACCTTC	CASSPPGQITGYTF
13	-	TRBV27	TRBJ2-7	-	TGTGCCAGCAGTTTACAATACACCTACGAGCAGTACTTC	CASSLQYTYEQYF
13	-	TRBV19	TRBJ1-1	many	TGTGCCAGTAGCATAACAGGGATCAATGAAGCTTTCTTT	CASSITGINEAFF
13	-	TRBV5-5	TRBJ2-7	few	TGTGCTCGGAAGGTGTCAGGGGAATCCGAGCAGTACTTC	CARKVSGESEQYF
13	TRBD1	TRBV30	TRBJ1-2	many	TGTGCCTGGAGTACGGGACAGGGAAGTGGCTACACCTTC	CAWSTGQGSGYTF
15	-	TRBV5-1	TRBJ1-1	once	TGCGCCAGCAGCTTACAGGAGGCTTGGAACACTGAAGCTTTCTTT	CASSLQEAWNTEAFF
13	-	TRBV6-1	TRBJ1-2	many	TGTGCCAGCAGTGAAATAAGGGATGGAGGCTACACCTTC	CASSEIRDGGYTF
15	-	TRBV7-8	TRBJ1-1	few	TGTGCCAGCAGCTCAACGGCGGGGGCTGACACTGAAGCTTTCTTT	CASSSTAGADTEAFF
16	TRBD1	TRBV2	TRBJ1-6	many	TGTGCCAGCAGTGATGACCTTCAGGGGGCAAGTTCACCCCTCCACTTT	CASSDDLQGASSPLHF
15	-	TRBV20-1	TRBJ2-7	many	TGCAGTGCTAGAGATCAACGGGGAAACTCCTACGAGCAGTACTTC	CSARDQRGNSYEQYF
15	-	TRBV7-2	TRBJ1-2	-	TGTGCCAGCAGCTTAGCTTGGGCGACTAACTATGGCTACACCTTC	CASSLAWATNYGYTF
15	-	TRBV6-5	TRBJ1-1	large	TGTGCCAGCAGTTACTCCCCCAACCCAGACCACGGAGCTTTCTTT	CASSYSPNPDHGAFF
15	-	TRBV28	TRBJ1-2	-	TGTGCCAGCAGTTTAGCGGCAGGGCCCGTGGAGGGCTACACCTTC	CASSLAAGPVEGYTF
16	-	TRBV12-3/TRBV12-4	TRBJ1-2	many	TGTGCCAGCAGTTACGCCGGGACGGGGAAGAACTATGGCTACACCTTC	CASSYAGTGKNYGYTF
16	-	TRBV19	TRBJ1-5	many	TGTGCCAGTAGTATAGCTGGGCAGGGGTACAATCAGCCCCAGCATTTT	CASSIAGQGYNQPQHF
15	TRBD2	TRBV6-1	TRBJ2-5	many	TGTGCCAGCGGAAGAATAGCGGGGGACCAAGAGACCCAGTACTTC	CASGRIAGDQETQYF
17	TRBD1	TRBV11-2	TRBJ2-2	many	TGTGCCAGCAGCTATCGAATTCAGGGGGCGTGGACCGGGGAGCTGTTTTTT	CASSYRIQGAWTGELFF
12	-	TRBV2	TRBJ1-5	many	TGTGCCAGCACGACCTCAAATCAGCCCCAGCATTTT	CASTTSNQPQHF
17	TRBD1	TRBV10-2	TRBJ2-7	-	TGCGCCAGCACCAGAGGGATCCCACAGGGGAAAGACTACGAGCAGTACTTC	CASTRGIPQGKDYEQYF
15	TRBD1	TRBV12-3/TRBV12-4	TRBJ2-7	many	TGTGCCAGCAGTTGGGGGACAGGACGTTCCTACGAGCAGTACTTC	CASSWGTGRSYEQYF
16	TRBD1	TRBV6-5	TRBJ2-7	-	TGTGCCAGCAGTTCACCTAGGACAGGGGATTTCTACGAGCAGTACTTC	CASSSPRTGDFYEQYF
17	TRBD1	TRBV9	TRBJ2-5	few	TGTGCCAGCAGCGTAGGCACCCCGGGACAGGGGGGGGAGACCCAGTACTTC	CASSVGTPGQGGETQYF